Presented here are 3 T cell receptor beta chains from one specimen sequenced in a study of blood T cell repertoires in COVID-19. Assay used: immunoSEQ multiplex PCR; TCRdb lists only in-frame clones, some missing. The repertoire holds approximately 120,000 clones, with 80% to 85% as singletons. Sequencing was done on a sample of peripheral blood. These receptors all come from a woman aged 50 to 60 with acute or convalescent COVID-19.

The rearrangement uses TRBV7-6 and TRBJ1-2; D ambiguous. CDR3 length: 13 residues. V gave up 4 bases and J gave up 7 bases, with 13 bases separating them. CDR1 is SGHVS, CDR2 FNYEAQ, per germline. The DNA for the CDR3 is TGTGCCAGCAGCTCCGACACAACTGGTGGCTACACCTTC. This codes for CASSSDTTGGYTF.

This rearrangement joins TRBV9 to TRBJ2-1; D might be TRBD1 (6 bases). Trimming stripped 0 bases from V and 2 bases from J, with 9 bases between. There are 15 residues in the CDR3. Germline loops: CDR1 SGDLS, CDR2 YYNGEE. The CDR3 nucleotides read TGTGCCAGCAGCGTAGATAGGGGGACCTACAATGAGCAGTTCTTC. Its translation: CASSVDRGTYNEQFF.

The chain joins TRBV9 to TRBJ2-1; D uncertain. Trimming shortened V by 3 bases and J by 3 bases, and 13 bases separated the two germline ends. The CDR3 consists of 15 residues. Germline V gene data show CDR1 as SGDLS and CDR2 as YYNGEE. The CDR3 spells CASSGGSDYYNEQFF. The CDR3 nucleotides are TGTGCCAGCAGCGGCGGAAGTGATTACTACAATGAGCAGTTCTTC.